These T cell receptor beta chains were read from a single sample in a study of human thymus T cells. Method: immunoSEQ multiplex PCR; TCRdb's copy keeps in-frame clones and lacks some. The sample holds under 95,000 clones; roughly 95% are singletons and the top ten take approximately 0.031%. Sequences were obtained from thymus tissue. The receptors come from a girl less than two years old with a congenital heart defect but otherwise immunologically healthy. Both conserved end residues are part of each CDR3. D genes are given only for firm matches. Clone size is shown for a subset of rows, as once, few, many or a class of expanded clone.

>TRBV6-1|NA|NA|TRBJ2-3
CASSGKKAQYF
TGTGCCAGCAGTGGGAAGAAAGCGCAGTATTTT
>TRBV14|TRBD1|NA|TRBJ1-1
CASSRDRECAFF
TGTGCCAGCAGCCGGGACAGGGAATGCGCTTTCTTT
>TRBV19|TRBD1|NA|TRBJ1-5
CASTQGVPNLNQPQHF
TGTGCCAGCACACAGGGGGTTCCAAACCTCAATCAGCCCCAGCATTTT
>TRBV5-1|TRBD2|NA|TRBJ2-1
CASSDRSGRAWEQFF
TGCGCCAGCAGCGATCGGAGCGGGAGGGCCTGGGAGCAGTTCTTC
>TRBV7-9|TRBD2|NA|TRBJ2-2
CASSLMPSGSGELFF
TGTGCCAGCAGCTTAATGCCTAGCGGGAGCGGGGAGCTGTTTTTT
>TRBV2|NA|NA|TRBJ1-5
CASSEYKGGHQPQHF
TGTGCCAGCAGTGAATATAAGGGGGGGCATCAGCCCCAGCATTTT
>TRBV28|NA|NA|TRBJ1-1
CASSLLGAPEAFF
TGTGCCAGCAGTTTACTGGGGGCACCTGAAGCTTTCTTT
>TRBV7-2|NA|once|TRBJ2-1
CASSLRTSSSYNEQFF
TGTGCCAGCAGCTTAAGAACCAGCAGTTCCTACAATGAGCAGTTCTTC
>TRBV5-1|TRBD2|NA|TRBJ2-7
CASSFFGLANAIGSYEQYF
TGCGCCAGCAGCTTTTTTGGACTAGCAAACGCGATCGGGTCCTACGAGCAGTACTTC
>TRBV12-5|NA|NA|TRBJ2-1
CASGLVPGSCYNEQFF
TGTGCTAGTGGTTTGGTACCCGGGAGTTGCTACAATGAGCAGTTCTTC
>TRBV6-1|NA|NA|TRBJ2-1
CASSALASVIYNEQFF
TGTGCCAGCAGTGCCCTAGCTAGCGTCATATACAATGAGCAGTTCTTC
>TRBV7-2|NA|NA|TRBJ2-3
CASRPPRLDIEGDTQYF
TGTGCCAGCCGCCCCCCGCGACTGGACATCGAAGGAGATACGCAGTATTTT
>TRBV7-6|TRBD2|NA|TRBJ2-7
CASSLGTSGRAGTPHEQYF
TGTGCCAGCAGCTTAGGGACTAGCGGGAGGGCCGGGACCCCTCACGAGCAGTACTTC
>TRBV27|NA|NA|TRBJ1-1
CASSPHPPGRETEDTEAFF
TGTGCCAGCAGTCCCCACCCGCCCGGACGGGAGACCGAGGACACTGAAGCTTTCTTT
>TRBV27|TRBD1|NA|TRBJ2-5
CASSSRTGRETQYF
TGTGCCAGCAGTTCCCGGACAGGGAGAGAGACCCAGTACTTC
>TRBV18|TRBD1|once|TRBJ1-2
CASSPPDRVVPSPNYGYTF
TGTGCCAGCTCACCACCTGACAGGGTGGTCCCGTCTCCTAACTATGGCTACACCTTC
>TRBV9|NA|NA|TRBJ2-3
CASSVAHRYGSSTDTQYF
TGTGCCAGCAGCGTAGCCCACAGATATGGGTCTAGCACAGATACGCAGTATTTT
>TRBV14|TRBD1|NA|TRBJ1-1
CASSPTNRDREAFF
TGTGCCAGCAGCCCCACCAACCGGGACAGGGAAGCTTTCTTT
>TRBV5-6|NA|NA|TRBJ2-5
CASSSQVPQETQYF
TGTGCCAGCAGCTCCCAGGTACCCCAAGAGACCCAGTACTTC
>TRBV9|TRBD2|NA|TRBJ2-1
CASSVATSGNHEQFF
TGTGCCAGCAGCGTAGCAACTAGCGGGAACCATGAGCAGTTCTTC
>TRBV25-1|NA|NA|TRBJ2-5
CASLSSGLETQYF
TGTGCCAGTTTATCGTCGGGACTCGAGACCCAGTACTTC
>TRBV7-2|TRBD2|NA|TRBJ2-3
CASSLAASGSMDTQYF
TGTGCCAGCAGCTTAGCTGCTAGCGGGAGTATGGATACGCAGTATTTT
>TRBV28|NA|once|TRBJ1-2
CASTAVQGYYGYTF
TGTGCCAGCACCGCGGTCCAGGGGTACTATGGCTACACCTTC
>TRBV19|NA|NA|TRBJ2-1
CASSMGREEQFF
TGTGCCAGTAGTATGGGGAGAGAGGAGCAGTTCTTC
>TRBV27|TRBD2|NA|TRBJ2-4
CASSLRGEDIQYF
TGTGCCAGCAGTTTACGGGGGGAGGACATTCAGTACTTC
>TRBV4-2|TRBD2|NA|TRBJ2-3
CASSQDSAETSGAIARTDTQYF
TGTGCCAGCAGCCAAGATTCCGCTGAGACTAGCGGAGCCATTGCCCGCACAGATACGCAGTATTTT
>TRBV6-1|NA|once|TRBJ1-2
CASSGGGSEYGYTF
TGTGCCAGCTCTGGGGGGGGTTCGGAGTATGGCTACACCTTC
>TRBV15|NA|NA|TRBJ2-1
CATSRERLHEQFF
TGTGCCACCAGCAGAGAAAGGCTCCATGAGCAGTTCTTC
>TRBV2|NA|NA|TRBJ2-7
CASSVRGAGAYYEQYF
TGTGCCAGCAGTGTCCGGGGTGCGGGGGCTTACTACGAGCAGTACTTC